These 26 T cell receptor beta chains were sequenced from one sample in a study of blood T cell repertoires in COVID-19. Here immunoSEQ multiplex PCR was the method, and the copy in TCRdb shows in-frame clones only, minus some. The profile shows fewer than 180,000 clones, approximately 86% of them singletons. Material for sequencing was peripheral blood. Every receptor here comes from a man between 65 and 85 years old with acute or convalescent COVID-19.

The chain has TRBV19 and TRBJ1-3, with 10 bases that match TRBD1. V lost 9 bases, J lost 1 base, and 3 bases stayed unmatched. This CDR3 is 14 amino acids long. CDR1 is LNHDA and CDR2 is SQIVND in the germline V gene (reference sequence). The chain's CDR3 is CASRDRGSGNTIYF. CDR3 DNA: TGTGCCAGCCGGGACAGGGGTTCTGGAAACACCATATATTTT.

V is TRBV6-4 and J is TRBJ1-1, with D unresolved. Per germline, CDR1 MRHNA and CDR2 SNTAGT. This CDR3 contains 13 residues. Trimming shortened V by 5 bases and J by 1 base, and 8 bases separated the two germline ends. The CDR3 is CASSLAENTEAFF. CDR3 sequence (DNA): TGTGCCAGCAGTCTGGCCGAGAACACTGAAGCTTTCTTT.

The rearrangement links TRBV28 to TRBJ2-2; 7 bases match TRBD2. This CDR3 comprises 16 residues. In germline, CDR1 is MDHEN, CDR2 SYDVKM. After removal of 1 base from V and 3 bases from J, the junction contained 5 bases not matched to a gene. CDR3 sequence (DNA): TGTGCCAGCAGTTTATTTGCGGGAGCTTACACCGGGGAGCTGTTTTTT. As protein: CASSLFAGAYTGELFF.

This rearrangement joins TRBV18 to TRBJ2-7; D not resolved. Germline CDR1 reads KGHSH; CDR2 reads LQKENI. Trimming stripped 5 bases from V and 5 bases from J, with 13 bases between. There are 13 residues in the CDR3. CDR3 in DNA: TGTGCCAGCTCAACCACGCAGGTCCACGAGCAGTACTTC. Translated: CASSTTQVHEQYF.

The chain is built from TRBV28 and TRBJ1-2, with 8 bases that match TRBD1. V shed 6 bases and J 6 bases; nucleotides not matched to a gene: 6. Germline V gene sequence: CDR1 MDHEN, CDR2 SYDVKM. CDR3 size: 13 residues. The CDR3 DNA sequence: TGTGCCAGCAGGATGACAGGGGTGGATGGCTACACCTTC. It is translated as CASRMTGVDGYTF.

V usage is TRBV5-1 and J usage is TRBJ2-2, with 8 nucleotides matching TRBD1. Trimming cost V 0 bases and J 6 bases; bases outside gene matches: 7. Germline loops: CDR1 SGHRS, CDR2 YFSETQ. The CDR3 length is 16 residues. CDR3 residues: CASSLEGRGRPGELFF. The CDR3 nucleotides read TGCGCCAGCAGCTTGGAGGGCAGGGGGCGCCCCGGGGAGCTGTTTTTT. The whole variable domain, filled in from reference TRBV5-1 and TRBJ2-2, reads KAGVTQTPRYLIKTRGQQVTLSCSPISGHRSVSWYQQTPGQGLQFLFEYFSETQRNKGNFPGRFSGRQFSNSRSEMNVSTLELGDSALYLCASSLEGRGRPGELFFGEGSRLTVL.

The CDR3 is CASSPRAGVNNEQFF. For the CDR3, the DNA is TGTGCCAGTTCGCCACGGGCGGGAGTTAACAATGAGCAGTTCTTC. The genes are TRBV19 and TRBJ2-1; 7 nucleotides align to TRBD2. Germline V gene sequence: CDR1 LNHDA, CDR2 SQIVND (reference sequence). The CDR3 is made up of 15 amino acids. The V segment lost 8 bases and the J segment 5 bases; nucleotides outside the gene matches: 12.

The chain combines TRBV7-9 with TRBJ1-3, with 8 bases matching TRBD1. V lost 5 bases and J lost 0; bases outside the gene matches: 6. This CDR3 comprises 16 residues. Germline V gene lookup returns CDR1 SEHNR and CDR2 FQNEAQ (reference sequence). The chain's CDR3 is CASSPNRGSSGNTIYF. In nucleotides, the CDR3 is TGTGCCAGCAGCCCCAACAGGGGGAGCTCTGGAAACACCATATATTTT.

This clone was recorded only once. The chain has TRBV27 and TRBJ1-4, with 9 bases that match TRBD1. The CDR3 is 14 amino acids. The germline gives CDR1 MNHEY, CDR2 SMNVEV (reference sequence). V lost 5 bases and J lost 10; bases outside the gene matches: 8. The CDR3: CASSLTGGGRKLFF. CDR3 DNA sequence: TGTGCCAGCAGTCTCACAGGGGGCGGAAGAAAACTGTTTTTT.

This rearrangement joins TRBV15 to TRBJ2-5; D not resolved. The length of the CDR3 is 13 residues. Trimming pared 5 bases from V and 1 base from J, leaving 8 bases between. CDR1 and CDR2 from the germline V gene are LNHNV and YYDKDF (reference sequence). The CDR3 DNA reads TGTGCCACCAGCCCCAGGCTCCAAGAGACCCAGTACTTC. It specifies CATSPRLQETQYF.

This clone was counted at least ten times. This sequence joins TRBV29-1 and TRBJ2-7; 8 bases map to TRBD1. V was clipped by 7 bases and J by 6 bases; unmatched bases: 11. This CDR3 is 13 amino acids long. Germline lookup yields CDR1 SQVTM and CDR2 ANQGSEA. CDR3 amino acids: CSALTGALGEQYF. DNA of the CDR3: TGCAGCGCCTTGACAGGGGCTCTCGGCGAGCAGTACTTC.

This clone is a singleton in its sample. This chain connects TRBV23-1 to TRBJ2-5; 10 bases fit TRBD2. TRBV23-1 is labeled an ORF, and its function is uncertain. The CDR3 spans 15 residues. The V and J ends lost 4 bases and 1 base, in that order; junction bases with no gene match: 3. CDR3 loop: CASSRGTSAQETQYF. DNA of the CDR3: TGCGCCAGCAGTCGCGGGACTAGCGCCCAAGAGACCCAGTACTTC.

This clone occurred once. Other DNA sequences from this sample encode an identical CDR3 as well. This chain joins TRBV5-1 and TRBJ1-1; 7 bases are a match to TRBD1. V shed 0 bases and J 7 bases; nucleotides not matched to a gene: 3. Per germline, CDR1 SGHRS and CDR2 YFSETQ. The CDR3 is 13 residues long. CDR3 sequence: CASSLGQGSEAFF. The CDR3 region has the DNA TGCGCCAGCAGCTTGGGACAGGGCAGTGAAGCTTTCTTT.

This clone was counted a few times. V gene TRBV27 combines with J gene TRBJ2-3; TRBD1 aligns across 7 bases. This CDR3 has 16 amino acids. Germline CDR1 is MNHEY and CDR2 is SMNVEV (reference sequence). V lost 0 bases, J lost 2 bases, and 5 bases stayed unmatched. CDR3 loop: CASSLSKTGTTDTQYF. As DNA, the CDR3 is TGTGCCAGCAGTTTATCGAAGACAGGGACCACAGATACGCAGTATTTT.

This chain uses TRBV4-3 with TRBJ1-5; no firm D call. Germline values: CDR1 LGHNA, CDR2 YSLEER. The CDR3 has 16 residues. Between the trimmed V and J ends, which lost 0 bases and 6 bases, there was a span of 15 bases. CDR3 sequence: CASSQDAGPPIQPQHF. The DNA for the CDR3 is TGCGCCAGCAGCCAAGATGCGGGCCCTCCCATTCAGCCCCAGCATTTT.

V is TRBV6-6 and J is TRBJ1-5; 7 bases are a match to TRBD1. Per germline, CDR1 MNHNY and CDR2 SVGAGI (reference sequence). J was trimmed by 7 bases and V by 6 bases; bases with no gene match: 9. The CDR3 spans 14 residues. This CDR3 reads CASSPQGKGQPQHF. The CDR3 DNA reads TGTGCCAGCAGCCCACAGGGGAAGGGCCAGCCCCAGCATTTT.

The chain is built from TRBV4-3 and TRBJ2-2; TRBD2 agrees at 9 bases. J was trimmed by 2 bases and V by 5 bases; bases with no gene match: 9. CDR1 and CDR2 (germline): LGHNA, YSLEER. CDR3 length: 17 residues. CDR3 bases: TGCGCCAGCAGCTTCGGCCCTAGCGGGGCCAACACCGGGGAGCTGTTTTTT. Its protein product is CASSFGPSGANTGELFF.

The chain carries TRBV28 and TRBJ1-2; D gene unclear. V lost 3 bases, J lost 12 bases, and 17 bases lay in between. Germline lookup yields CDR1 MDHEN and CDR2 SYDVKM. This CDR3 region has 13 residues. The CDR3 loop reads CASSFGAGPAHTF. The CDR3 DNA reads TGTGCCAGCAGTTTTGGTGCAGGTCCCGCTCACACCTTC.

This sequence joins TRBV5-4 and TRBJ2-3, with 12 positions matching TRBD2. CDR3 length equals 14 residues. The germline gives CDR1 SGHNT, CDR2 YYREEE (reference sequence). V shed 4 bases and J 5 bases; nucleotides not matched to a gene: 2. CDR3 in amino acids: CASSQTSGRDTQYF. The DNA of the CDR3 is TGTGCCAGCAGCCAGACTAGCGGGAGAGATACGCAGTATTTT.

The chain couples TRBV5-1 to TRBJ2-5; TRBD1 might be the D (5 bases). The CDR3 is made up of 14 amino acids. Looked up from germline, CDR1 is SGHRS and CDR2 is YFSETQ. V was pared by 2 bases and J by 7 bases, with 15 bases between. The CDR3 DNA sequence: TGCGCCAGCAGCTTAGGGGCCTCCCGTGGGACCCAGTACTTC. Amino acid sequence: CASSLGASRGTQYF.

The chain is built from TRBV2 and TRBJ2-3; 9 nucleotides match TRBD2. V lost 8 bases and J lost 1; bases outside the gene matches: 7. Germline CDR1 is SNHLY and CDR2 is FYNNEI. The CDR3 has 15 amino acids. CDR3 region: CASGRLAARTDTQYF. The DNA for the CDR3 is TGTGCCAGCGGGAGACTAGCGGCACGCACAGATACGCAGTATTTT.

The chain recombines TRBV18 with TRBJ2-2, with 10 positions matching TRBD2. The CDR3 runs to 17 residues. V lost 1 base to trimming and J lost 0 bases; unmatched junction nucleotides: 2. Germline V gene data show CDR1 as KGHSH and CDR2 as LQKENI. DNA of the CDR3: TGTGCCAGCTCACCACTAGCGGGAGGTTCGAACACCGGGGAGCTGTTTTTT. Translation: CASSPLAGGSNTGELFF.

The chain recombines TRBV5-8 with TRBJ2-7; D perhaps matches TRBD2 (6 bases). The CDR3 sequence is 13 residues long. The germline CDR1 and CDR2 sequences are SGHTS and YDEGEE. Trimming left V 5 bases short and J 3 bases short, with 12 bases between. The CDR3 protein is CASRAGLGYEQYF. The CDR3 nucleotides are TGTGCCAGCAGGGCGGGACTCGGCTACGAGCAGTACTTC.

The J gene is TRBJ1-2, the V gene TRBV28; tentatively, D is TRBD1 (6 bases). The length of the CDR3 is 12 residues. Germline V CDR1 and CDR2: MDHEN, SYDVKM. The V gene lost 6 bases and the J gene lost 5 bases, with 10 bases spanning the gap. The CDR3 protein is CASRLQGYGYTF. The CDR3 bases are TGTGCCAGCAGACTACAGGGATATGGCTACACCTTC.

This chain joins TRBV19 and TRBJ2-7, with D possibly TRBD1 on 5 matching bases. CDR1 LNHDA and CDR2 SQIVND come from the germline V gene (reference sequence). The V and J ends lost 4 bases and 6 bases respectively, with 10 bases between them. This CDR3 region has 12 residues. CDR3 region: CASSTSGSEQYF. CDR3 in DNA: TGTGCCAGTAGTACCTCAGGGTCCGAGCAGTACTTC.

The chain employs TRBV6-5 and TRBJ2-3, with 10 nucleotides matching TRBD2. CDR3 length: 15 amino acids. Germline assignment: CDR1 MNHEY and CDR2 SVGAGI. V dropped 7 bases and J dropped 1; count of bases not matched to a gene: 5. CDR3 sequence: CASNFLAGGTDTQYF. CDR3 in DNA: TGTGCCAGCAATTTCCTAGCGGGGGGCACAGATACGCAGTATTTT.